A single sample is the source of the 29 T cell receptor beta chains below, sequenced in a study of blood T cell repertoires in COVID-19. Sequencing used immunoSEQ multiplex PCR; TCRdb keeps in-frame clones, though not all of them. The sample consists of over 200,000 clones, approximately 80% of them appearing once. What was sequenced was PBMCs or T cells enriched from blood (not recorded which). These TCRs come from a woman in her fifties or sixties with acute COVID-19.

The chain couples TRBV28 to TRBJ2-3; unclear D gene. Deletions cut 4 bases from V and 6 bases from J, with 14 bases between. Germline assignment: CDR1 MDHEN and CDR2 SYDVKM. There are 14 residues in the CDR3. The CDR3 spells CASSYYIASDTQYF. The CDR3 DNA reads TGTGCCAGCAGTTACTATATCGCGAGCGATACGCAGTATTTT.

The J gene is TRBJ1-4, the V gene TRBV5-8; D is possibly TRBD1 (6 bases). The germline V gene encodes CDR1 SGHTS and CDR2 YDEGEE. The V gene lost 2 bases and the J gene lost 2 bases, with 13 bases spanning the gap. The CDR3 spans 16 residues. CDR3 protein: CASSFQGIITNEKLFF. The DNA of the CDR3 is TGTGCCAGCAGCTTTCAGGGGATAATCACTAATGAAAAACTGTTTTTT.

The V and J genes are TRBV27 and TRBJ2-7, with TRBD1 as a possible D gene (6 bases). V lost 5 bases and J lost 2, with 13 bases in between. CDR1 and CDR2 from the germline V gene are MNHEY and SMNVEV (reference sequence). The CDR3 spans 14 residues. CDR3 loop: CASSADRNTYEQYF. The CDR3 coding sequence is TGTGCCAGCAGTGCTGACAGGAATACCTACGAGCAGTACTTC.

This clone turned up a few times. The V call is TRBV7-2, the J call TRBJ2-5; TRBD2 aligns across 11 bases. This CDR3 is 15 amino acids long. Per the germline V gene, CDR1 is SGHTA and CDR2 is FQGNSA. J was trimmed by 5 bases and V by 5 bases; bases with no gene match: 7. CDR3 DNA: TGTGCCAGCAGCCTTAGCGGGGGGGCCTGGGAGACCCAGTACTTC. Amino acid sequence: CASSLSGGAWETQYF.

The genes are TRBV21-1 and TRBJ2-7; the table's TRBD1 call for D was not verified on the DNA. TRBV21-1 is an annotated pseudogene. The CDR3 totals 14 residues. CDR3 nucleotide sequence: TGTGCCAGCAGTCAAAGGGACAGGGCCCACGAGCAGTACTTC. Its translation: CASSQRDRAHEQYF.

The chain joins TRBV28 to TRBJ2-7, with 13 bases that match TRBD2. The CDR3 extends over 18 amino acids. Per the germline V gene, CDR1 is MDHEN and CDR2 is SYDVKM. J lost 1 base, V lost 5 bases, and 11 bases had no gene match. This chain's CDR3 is CASSPPRTSGRTSYEQYF. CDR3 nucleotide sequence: TGTGCCAGCAGTCCCCCCCGGACTAGCGGGAGAACGTCCTACGAGCAGTACTTC.

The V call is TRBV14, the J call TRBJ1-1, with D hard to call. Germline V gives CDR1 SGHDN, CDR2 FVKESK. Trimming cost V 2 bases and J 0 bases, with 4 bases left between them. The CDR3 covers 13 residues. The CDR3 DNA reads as TGTGCCAGCAGCCAACAGATGAACACTGAAGCTTTCTTT. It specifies CASSQQMNTEAFF.

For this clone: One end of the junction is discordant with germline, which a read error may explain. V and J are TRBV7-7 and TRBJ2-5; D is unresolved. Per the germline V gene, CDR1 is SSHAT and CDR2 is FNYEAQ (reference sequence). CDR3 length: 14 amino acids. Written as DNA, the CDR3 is TGTGCTAGCAGCCATTCGGGTTCAAAAGAGACCCAGTACTTC. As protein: CASSHSGSKETQYF.

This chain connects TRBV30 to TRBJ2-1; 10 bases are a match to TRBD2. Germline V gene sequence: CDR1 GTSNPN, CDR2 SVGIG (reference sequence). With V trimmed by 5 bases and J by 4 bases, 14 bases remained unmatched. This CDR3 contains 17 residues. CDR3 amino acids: CAWGGSESGRGYNEQFF. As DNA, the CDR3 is TGTGCCTGGGGTGGATCGGAGAGCGGGAGGGGTTACAATGAGCAGTTCTTC. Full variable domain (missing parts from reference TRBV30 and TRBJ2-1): SQTIHQWPATLVQPVGSPLSLECTVEGTSNPNLYWYRQAAGRGLQLLFYSVGIGQISSEVPQNLSASRPQDRQFILSSKKLLLSDSGFYLCAWGGSESGRGYNEQFFGPGTRLTVL.

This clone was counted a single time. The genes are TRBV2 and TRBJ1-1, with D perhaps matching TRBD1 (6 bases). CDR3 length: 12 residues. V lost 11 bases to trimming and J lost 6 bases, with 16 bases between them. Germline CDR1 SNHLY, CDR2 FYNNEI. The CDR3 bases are TGTGCCCGAGGGGGTCTTGGGGCTGAAGCTTTCTTT. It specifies CARGGLGAEAFF.

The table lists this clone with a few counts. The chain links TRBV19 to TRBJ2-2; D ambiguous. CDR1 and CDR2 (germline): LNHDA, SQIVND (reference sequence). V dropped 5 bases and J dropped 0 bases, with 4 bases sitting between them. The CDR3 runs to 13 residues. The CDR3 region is CASSPTNTGELFF. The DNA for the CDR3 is TGTGCCAGTAGTCCTACGAACACCGGGGAGCTGTTTTTT.

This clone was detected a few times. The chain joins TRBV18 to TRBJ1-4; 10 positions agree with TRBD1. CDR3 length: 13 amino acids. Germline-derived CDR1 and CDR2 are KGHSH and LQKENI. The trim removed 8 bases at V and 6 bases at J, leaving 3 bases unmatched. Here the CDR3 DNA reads TGTGCCAGCCTTGGGACAGGGGATGAAAAACTGTTTTTT. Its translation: CASLGTGDEKLFF.

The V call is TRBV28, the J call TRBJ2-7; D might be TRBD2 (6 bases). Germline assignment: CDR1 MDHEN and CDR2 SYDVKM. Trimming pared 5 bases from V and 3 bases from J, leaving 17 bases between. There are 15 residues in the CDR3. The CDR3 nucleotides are TGTGCCAGCAGTCCCCCGGGGGTAAATTTCTACGAGCAGTACTTC. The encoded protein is CASSPPGVNFYEQYF.

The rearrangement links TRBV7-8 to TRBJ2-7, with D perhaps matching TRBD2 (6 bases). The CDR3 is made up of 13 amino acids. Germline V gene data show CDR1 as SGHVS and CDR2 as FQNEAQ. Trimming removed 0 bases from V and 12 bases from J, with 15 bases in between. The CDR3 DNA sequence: TGTGCCAGCAGCTTAGCGCGGGGTGGTGAGGGGTACTTC. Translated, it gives CASSLARGGEGYF.

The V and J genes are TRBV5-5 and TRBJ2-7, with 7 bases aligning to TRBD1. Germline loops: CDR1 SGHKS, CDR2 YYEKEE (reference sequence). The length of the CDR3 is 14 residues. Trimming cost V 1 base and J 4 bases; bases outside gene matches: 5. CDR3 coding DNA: TGTGCCAGCAGCTTGCAAAGGGGGCCTTACGAGCAGTACTTC. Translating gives CASSLQRGPYEQYF.

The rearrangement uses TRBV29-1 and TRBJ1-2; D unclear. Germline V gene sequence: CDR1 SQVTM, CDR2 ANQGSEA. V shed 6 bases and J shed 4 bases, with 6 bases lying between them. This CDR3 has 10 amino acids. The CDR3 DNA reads TGCAGCGTGCGGGGCTATGGCTACACCTTC. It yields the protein CSVRGYGYTF.

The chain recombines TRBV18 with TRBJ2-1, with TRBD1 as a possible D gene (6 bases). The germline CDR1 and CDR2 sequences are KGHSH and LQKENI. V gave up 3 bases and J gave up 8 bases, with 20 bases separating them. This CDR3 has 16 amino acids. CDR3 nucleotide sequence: TGTGCCAGCTCACCGAGAAGCAAACAGGGATACGATGAGCAGTTCTTC. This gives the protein CASSPRSKQGYDEQFF.

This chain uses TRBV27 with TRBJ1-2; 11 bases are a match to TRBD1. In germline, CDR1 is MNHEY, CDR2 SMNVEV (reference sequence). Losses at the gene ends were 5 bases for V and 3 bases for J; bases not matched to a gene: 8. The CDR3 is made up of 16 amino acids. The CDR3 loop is CASSPYGQGADYGYTF. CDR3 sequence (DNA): TGTGCCAGCAGTCCCTATGGACAGGGGGCAGACTATGGCTACACCTTC.

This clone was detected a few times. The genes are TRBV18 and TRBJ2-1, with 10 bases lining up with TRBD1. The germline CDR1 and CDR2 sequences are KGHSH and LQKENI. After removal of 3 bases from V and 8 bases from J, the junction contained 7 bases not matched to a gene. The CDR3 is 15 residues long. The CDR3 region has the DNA TGTGCCAGCTCACCCGAGAGGACAGGGGGGGATGAGCAGTTCTTC. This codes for CASSPERTGGDEQFF.

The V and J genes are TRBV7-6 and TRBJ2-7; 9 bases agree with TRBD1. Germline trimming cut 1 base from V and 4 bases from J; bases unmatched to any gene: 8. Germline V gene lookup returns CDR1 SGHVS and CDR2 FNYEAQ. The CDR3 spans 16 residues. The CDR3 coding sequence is TGTGCCAGCAGCTTAGGTGGAGGGACAGGGCTTTACGAGCAGTACTTC. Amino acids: CASSLGGGTGLYEQYF. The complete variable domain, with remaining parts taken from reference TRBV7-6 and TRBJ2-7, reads GAGVSQSPRYKVTKRGQDVALRCDPISGHVSLYWYRQALGQGPEFLTYFNYEAQQDKSGLPNDRFSAERPEGSISTLTIQRTEQRDSAMYRCASSLGGGTGLYEQYFGPGTRLTVT.

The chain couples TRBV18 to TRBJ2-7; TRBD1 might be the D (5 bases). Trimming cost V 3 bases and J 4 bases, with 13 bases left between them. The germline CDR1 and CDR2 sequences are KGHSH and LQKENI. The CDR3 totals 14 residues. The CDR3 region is CASSPTATVYEQYF. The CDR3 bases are TGTGCCAGCTCACCGACAGCTACCGTGTACGAGCAGTACTTC.

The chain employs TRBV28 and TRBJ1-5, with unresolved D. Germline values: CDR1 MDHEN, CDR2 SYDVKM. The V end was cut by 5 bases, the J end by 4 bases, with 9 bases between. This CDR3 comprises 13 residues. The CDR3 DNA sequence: TGTGCCAGCAGTAGGCAGCGTAATCAGCCCCAGCATTTT. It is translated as CASSRQRNQPQHF. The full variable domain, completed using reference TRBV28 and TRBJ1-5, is DVKVTQSSRYLVKRTGEKVFLECVQDMDHENMFWYRQDPGLGLRLIYFSYDVKMKEKGDIPEGYSVSREKKERFSLILESASTNQTSMYLCASSRQRNQPQHFGDGTRLSIL.

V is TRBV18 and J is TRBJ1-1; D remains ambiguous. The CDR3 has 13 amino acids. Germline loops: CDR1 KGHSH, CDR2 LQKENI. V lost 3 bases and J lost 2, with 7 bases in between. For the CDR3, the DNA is TGTGCCAGCTCACCTACAGAAAACACTGAAGCTTTCTTT. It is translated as CASSPTENTEAFF.

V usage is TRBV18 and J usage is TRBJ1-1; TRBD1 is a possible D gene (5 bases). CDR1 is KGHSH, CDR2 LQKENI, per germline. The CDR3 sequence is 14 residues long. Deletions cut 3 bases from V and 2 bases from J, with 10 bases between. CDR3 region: CASSPSTANTEAFF. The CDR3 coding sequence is TGTGCCAGCTCACCGTCGACAGCTAACACTGAAGCTTTCTTT.

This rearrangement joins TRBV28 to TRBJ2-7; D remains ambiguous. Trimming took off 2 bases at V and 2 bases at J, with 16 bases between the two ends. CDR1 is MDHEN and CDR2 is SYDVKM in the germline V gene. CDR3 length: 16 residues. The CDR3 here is CASSLIPLILPYEQYF. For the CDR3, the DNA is TGTGCCAGCAGTTTAATTCCTCTAATTCTCCCCTACGAGCAGTACTTC.

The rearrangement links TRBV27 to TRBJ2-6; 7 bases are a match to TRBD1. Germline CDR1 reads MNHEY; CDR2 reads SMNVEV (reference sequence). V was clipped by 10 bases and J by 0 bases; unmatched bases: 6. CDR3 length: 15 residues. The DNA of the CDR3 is TGTGCCACCAGGGACAGCTACTCTGGGGCCAACGTCCTGACTTTC. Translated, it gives CATRDSYSGANVLTF.

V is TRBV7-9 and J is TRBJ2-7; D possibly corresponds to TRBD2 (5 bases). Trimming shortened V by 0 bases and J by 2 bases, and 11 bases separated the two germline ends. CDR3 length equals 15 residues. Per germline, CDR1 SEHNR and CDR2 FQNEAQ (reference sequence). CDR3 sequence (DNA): TGTGCCAGCAGCTTAGCGGAGGTTAAGCCCTACGAGCAGTACTTC. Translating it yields CASSLAEVKPYEQYF.

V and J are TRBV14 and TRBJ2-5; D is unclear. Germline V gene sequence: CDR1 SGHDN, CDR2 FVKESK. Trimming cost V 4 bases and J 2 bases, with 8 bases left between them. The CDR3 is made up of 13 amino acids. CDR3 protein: CASSRGIQETQYF. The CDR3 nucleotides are TGTGCCAGCAGCCGCGGCATACAAGAGACCCAGTACTTC.

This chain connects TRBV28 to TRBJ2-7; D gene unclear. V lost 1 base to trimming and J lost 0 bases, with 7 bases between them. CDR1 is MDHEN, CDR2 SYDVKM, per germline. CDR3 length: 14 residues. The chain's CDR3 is CASSLLARSYEQYF. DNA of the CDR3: TGTGCCAGCAGTTTATTGGCCCGCTCCTACGAGCAGTACTTC.